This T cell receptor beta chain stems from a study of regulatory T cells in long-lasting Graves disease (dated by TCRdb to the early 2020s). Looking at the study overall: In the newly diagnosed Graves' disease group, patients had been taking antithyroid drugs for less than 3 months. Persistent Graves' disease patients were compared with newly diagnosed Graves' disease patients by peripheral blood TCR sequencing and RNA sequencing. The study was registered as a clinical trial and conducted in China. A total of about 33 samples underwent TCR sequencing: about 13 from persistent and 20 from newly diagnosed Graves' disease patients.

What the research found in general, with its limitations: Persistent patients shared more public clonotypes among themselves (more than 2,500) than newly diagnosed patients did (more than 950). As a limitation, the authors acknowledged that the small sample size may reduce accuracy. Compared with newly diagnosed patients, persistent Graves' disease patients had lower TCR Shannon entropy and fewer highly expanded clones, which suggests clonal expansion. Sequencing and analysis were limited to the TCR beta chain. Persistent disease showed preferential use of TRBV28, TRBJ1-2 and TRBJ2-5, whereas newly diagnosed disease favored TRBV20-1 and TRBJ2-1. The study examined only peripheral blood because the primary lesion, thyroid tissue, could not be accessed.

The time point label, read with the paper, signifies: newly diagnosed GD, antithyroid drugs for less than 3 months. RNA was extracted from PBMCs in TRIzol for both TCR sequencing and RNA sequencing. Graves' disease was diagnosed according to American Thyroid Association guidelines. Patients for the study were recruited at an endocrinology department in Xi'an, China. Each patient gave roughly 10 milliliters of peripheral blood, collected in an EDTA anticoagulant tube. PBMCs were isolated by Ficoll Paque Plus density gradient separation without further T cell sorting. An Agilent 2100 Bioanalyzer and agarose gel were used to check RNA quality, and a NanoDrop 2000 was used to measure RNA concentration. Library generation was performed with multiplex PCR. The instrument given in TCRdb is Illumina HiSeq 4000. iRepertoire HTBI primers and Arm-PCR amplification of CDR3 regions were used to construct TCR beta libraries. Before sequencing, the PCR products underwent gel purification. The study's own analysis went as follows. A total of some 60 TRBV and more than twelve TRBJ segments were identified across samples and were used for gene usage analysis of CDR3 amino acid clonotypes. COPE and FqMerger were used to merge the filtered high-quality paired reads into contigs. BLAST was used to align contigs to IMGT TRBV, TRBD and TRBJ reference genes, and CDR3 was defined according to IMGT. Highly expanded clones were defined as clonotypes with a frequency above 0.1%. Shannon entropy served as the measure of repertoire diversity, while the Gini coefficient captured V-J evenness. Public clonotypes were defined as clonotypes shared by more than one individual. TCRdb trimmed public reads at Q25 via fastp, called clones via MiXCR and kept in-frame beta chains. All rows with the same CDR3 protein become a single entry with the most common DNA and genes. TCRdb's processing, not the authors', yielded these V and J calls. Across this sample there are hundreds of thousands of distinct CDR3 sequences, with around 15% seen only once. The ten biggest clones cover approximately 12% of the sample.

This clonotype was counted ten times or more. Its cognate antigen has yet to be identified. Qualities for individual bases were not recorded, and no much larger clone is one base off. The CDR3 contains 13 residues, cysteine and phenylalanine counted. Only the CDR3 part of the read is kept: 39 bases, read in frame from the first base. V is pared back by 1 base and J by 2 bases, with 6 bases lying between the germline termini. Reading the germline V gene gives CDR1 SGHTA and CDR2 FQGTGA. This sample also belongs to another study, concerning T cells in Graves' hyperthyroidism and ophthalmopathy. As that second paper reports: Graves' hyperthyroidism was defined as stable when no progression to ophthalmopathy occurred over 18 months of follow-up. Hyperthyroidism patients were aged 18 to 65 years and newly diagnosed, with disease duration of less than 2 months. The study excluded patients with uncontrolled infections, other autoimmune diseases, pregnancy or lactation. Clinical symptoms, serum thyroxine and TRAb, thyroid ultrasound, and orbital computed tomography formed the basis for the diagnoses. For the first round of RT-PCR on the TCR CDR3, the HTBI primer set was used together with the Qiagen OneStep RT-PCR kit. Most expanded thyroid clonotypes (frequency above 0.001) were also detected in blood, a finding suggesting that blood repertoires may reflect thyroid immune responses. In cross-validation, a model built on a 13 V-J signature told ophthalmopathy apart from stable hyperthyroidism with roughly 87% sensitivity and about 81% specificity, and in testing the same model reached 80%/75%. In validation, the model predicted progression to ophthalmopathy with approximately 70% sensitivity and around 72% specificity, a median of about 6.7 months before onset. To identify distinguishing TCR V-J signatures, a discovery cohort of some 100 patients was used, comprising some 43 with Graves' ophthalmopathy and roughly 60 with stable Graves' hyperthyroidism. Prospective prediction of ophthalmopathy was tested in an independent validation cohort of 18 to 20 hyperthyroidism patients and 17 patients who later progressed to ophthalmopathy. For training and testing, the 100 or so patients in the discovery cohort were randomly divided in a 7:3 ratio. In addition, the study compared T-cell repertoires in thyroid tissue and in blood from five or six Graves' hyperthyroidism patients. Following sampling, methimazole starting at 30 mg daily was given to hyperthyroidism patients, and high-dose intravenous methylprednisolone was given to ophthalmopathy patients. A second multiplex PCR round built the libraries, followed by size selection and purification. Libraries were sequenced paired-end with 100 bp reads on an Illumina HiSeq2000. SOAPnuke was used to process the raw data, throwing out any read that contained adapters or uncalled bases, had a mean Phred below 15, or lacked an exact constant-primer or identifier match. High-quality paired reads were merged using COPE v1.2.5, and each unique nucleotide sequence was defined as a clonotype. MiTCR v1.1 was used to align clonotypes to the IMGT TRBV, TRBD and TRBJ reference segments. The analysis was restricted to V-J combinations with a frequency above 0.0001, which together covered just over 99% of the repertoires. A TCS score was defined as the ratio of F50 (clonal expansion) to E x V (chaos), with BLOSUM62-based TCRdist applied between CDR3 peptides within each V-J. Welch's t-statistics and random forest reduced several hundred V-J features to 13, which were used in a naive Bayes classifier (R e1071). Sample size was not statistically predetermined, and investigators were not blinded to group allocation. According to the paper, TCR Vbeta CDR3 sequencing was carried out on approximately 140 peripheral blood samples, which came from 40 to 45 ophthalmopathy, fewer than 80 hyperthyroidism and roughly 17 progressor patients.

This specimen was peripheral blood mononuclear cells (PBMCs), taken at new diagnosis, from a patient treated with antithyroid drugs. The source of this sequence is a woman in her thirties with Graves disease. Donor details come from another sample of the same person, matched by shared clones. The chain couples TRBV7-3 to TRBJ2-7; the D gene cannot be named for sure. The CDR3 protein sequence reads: CASSLSNTYEQYF. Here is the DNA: TGTGCCAGCAGCTTAAGTAATACCTACGAGCAGTACTTC.